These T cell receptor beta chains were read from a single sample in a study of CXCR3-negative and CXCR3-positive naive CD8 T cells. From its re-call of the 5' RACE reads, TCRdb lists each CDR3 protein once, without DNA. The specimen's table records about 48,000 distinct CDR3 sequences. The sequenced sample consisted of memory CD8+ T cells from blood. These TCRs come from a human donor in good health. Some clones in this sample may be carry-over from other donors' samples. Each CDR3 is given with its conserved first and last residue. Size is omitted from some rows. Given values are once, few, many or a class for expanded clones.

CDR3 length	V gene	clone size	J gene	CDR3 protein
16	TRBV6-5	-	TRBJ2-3	CASSYNGGGITDTQYF
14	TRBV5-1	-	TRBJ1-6	CASSLAGVLSPLHF
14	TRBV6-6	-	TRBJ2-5	CASSADRAKETQYF
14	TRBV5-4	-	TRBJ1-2	CASSLAPGFYGYTF
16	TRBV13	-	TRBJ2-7	CASSPEAITGTGEQYF
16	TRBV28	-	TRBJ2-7	CASSSNIGLIVSEQYF
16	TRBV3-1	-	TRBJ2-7	CASSQESPSWTYEQYF
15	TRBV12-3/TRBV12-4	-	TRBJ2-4	CASSPPGLTINIQYF
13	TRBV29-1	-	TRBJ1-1	CSVEQGGHAEAFF
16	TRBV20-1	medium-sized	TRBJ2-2	CSARDVRGGDTGELFF
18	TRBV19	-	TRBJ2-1	CASSPWVRVAGENNEQFF
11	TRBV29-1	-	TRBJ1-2	CSVDPVVGYTF
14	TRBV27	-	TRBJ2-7	CASSFGTASYEQYF
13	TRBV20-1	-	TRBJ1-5	CSASSVSNQPQHF
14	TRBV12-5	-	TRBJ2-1	CASGLVGLYNEQFF
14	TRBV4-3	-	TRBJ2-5	CASSQERIGETQYF
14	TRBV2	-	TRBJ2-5	CASSDGLVQETQYF
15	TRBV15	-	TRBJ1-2	CATSRATGSNYGYTF
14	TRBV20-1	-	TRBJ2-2	CSARDSGEAGELFF
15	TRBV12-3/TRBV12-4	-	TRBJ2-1	CASRSNENPGGEQFF
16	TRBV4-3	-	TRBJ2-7	CASSQDLGRGSYEQYF
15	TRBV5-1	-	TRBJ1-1	CASSLGYRDGTEAFF
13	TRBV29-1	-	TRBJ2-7	CSVSGTSAYEQYF
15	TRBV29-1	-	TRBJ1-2	CSVEEQTGTNYGYTF
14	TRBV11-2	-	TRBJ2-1	CASSLTGRYNEQFF
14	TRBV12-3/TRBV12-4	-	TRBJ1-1	CASTTGVGVSEAFF
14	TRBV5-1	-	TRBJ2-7	CASSLEGSSYEQYF
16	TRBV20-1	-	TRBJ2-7	CSARDTLRDALYEQYF
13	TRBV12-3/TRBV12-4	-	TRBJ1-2	CASTKQGFYGYTF
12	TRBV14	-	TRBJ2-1	CASKATYDEQFF
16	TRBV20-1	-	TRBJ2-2	CSAIGEQGGDTGELFF
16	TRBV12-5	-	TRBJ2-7	CASGFPNGQSNYEQYF
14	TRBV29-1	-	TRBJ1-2	CSVDSQGPGRGYTF
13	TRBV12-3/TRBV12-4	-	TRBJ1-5	CASSTGPHQPQHF
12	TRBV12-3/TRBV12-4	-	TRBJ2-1	CASSLAQNEQFF
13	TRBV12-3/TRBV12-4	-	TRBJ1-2	CASSFQANYGYTF
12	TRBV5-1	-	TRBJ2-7	CASSAESYEQYF
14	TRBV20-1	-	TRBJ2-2	CSARDTANTGELFF
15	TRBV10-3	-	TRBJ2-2	CAISESTGWTGELFF
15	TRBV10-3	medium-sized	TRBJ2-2	CAISPSDPRTGELFF
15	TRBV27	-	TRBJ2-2	CASSGDRAFSGELFF
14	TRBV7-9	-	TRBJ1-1	CASSWLDRNTEAFF
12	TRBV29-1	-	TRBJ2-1	CSVGVSGDEQFF
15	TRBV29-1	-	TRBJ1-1	CSVVGTETTTVEAFF
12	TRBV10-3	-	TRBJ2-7	CAIGDSSYEQYF
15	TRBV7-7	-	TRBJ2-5	CASSLAGVAQETQYF
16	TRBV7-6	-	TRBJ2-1	CASSFQDGGGYNEQFF
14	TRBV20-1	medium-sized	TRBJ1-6	CSARIGRDNSPLHF